This is a list of T cell receptor beta chains from one sample in a study of neurological immune-mediated disorders. TCRdb called the 5' RACE reads again in MiXCR, with one record for every CDR3 protein. The sample lists fewer than 90,000 distinct CDR3 sequences; 5.2% were seen once. The sequencing input was PBMCs. The receptors shown here come from a man aged 18 to 30 with multiple sclerosis. Both conserved end residues are trimmed from each CDR3. The order of the fields is V gene, J gene, CDR3 protein.

V: TRBV24-1; J: TRBJ2-5; CDR3: ATSPPGVPETQY
V: TRBV7-3; J: TRBJ2-1; CDR3: ASSLMPAGGGNEQF
V: TRBV3-1; J: TRBJ2-2; CDR3: ASSLGTSGGVNTGELF
V: TRBV6-2/TRBV6-3; J: TRBJ2-1; CDR3: ASSAGAWDEQF
V: TRBV12-3/TRBV12-4; J: TRBJ1-1; CDR3: ASSPGIFAEAF
V: TRBV7-3; J: TRBJ2-1; CDR3: ASSPMGVNEQF
V: TRBV7-3; J: TRBJ2-3; CDR3: ASSRGSSTDTQY
V: TRBV7-9; J: TRBJ1-2; CDR3: ASSLAQDHYGYT
V: TRBV5-1; J: TRBJ1-1; CDR3: ASSLAPGEAEAF
V: TRBV7-6; J: TRBJ2-3; CDR3: ASSLLAGGSDTQY
V: TRBV9; J: TRBJ2-1; CDR3: ASSVAETKNEQF
V: TRBV14; J: TRBJ1-2; CDR3: ASSQGANYGYT
V: TRBV15; J: TRBJ2-4; CDR3: ATSRAGTLLAKNIQY
V: TRBV18; J: TRBJ2-7; CDR3: ASSPSLRSEQY
V: TRBV7-2; J: TRBJ1-1; CDR3: ASSWRERNTEAF
V: TRBV5-1; J: TRBJ2-1; CDR3: ASNPNARISSGNEQF
V: TRBV5-1; J: TRBJ2-2; CDR3: ASSLFWISGRADTGELF
V: TRBV5-1; J: TRBJ1-4; CDR3: ASSLSTGRSYEKLF
V: TRBV20-1; J: TRBJ2-2; CDR3: SARDQRGNTGELF
V: TRBV25-1; J: TRBJ2-2; CDR3: ASSADPTGELF
V: TRBV5-1; J: TRBJ2-5; CDR3: ASSANQETQY
V: TRBV6-1; J: TRBJ2-3; CDR3: ASRSTDTQY
V: TRBV4-3; J: TRBJ2-2; CDR3: ASSSGRQANTGELF
V: TRBV12-3/TRBV12-4; J: TRBJ1-5; CDR3: ASSPRTGPYSNQPQH
V: TRBV5-5; J: TRBJ2-7; CDR3: ASSSATYEQY
V: TRBV7-2; J: TRBJ2-3; CDR3: ASSERWAAATDTQY
V: TRBV4-3; J: TRBJ2-6; CDR3: ASTMGGSGANVLT
V: TRBV7-2; J: TRBJ2-3; CDR3: ASSSGLAGGADTQY
V: TRBV5-5; J: TRBJ2-7; CDR3: ASSLFAASGEGQY
V: TRBV5-1; J: TRBJ2-1; CDR3: ASSLYMGSYNEQF
V: TRBV7-2; J: TRBJ2-3; CDR3: ASSLGGSVTDTQY
V: TRBV2; J: TRBJ2-6; CDR3: ASTWTGAGANVLT
V: TRBV20-1; J: TRBJ2-7; CDR3: SARVHRAGRTYEQY
V: TRBV20-1; J: TRBJ1-2; CDR3: SATDSGTFNYGYT
V: TRBV10-3; J: TRBJ2-1; CDR3: AISESVGSGEQF
V: TRBV24-1; J: TRBJ1-5; CDR3: ATSPGNPDQPQH
V: TRBV4-2; J: TRBJ2-3; CDR3: ASSPSWSGLAGADTQY
V: TRBV7-2; J: TRBJ2-7; CDR3: ASSWTSGRLYEQY
V: TRBV5-5; J: TRBJ2-2; CDR3: ASSSSTTGGNTGELF
V: TRBV6-5; J: TRBJ2-1; CDR3: ASSYSLGLVSEQF
V: TRBV7-2; J: TRBJ1-2; CDR3: ASSSPEGGLYGYT
V: TRBV9; J: TRBJ2-3; CDR3: ASSVDPLAGAHTDTQY
V: TRBV20-1; J: TRBJ1-5; CDR3: SAATGGQPQN
V: TRBV5-1; J: TRBJ2-3; CDR3: ASSLTSGRPDTQY
V: TRBV20-1; J: TRBJ2-1; CDR3: SGLRDSSYNEQF
V: TRBV27; J: TRBJ1-6; CDR3: ASTPRGAYNSPLH
V: TRBV7-3; J: TRBJ1-5; CDR3: ASSSPGQPQN
V: TRBV28; J: TRBJ2-7; CDR3: ASTTVGGGEQY
V: TRBV20-1; J: TRBJ1-3; CDR3: SAGPGGSGNTIY
V: TRBV27; J: TRBJ1-6; CDR3: ASSARPNSPLH
V: TRBV5-1; J: TRBJ1-5; CDR3: ASSPDAGGTQPQH
V: TRBV20-1; J: TRBJ1-2; CDR3: SASGASPNYGYT
V: TRBV7-2; J: TRBJ2-1; CDR3: ASSFPSGSSNEQF
V: TRBV7-3; J: TRBJ2-2; CDR3: ASQKDDANTGELF